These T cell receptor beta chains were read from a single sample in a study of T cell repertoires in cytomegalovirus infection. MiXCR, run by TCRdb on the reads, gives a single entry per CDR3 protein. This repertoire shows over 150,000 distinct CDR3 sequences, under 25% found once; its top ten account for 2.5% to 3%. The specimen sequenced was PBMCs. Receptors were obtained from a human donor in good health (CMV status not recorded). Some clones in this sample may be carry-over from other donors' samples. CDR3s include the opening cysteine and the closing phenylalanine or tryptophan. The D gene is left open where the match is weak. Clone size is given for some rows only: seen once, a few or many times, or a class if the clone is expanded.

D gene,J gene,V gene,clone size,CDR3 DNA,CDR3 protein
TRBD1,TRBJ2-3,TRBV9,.,TGTGCCAGCAGCGTAGATACAGGGGGCGCATCTTTAGATACGCAGTATTTT,CASSVDTGGASLDTQYF
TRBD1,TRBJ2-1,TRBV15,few,TGTGCCACCAGCCATCACAGGGGGTATTCCTACAATGAGCAGTTCTTC,CATSHHRGYSYNEQFF
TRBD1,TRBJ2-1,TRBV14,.,TGTGCCAGCAGCCTGAGGGGACAGGGGGGCGATGAGCAGTTCTTC,CASSLRGQGGDEQFF
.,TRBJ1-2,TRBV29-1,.,TGCAGCGTTGAGGGCCCTTATGGCTACACCTTC,CSVEGPYGYTF
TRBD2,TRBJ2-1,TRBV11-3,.,TGTGCCAGCAGCTCTTTAGCGGGAGACAATGAGCAGTTCTTC,CASSSLAGDNEQFF
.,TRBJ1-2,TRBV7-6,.,TGTGCCAGCAGCTTAGCGGCAGGGACCCCGGGCTACACCTTC,CASSLAAGTPGYTF
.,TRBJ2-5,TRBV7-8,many,TGTGCCAGCAGCCCCCCTAGCGAAGAGACCCAGTACTTC,CASSPPSEETQYF
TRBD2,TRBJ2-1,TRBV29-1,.,TGCAGCGTTGAAGATGGGGCTAGCGGGAGTAATGAGCAGTTCTTC,CSVEDGASGSNEQFF
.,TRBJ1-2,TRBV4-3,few,TGCGCCAGCAGCCAAGTATCTGGGCGAGGCTACACCTTC,CASSQVSGRGYTF
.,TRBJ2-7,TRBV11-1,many,TGTGCCAGCAGCTCGACAGCTAAATACGAGCAGTACTTC,CASSSTAKYEQYF
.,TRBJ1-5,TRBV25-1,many,TGTGCCAGCAGGGGGACGGACCTCAATCAGCCCCAGCATTTT,CASRGTDLNQPQHF
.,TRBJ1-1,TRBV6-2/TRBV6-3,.,TGTGCCAGCAGTTACGTGATGAACACTGAAGCTTTCTTT,CASSYVMNTEAFF
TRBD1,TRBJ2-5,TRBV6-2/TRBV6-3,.,TGTGCCAGCAGAACTCCCGGGACAGGGAAAGAGACCCAGTACTTC,CASRTPGTGKETQYF
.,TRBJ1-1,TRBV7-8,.,TGTGCCAGCAGCTTATGGCCCTGGCAGAACACTGAAGCTCTCTTT,CASSLWPWQNTEALF
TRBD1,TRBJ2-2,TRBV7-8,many,TGTGCCAGCAGCCCTTGGACAGGGGGAACCGGGGAGCTGTTTTTT,CASSPWTGGTGELFF
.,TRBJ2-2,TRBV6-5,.,TGTGCCAGCAGTTACTCGGCTGAGGGACCGGCCACGGCCACCGGGGAGCTGTTTTTT,CASSYSAEGPATATGELFF
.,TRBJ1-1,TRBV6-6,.,TGTGCCTGCAGTGTAGAGGAGTACACTGAAGCTTTCTTT,CACSVEEYTEAFF
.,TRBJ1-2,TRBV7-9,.,TGTGCCAGCAGCTTAGGGGGATTTCATGGCTACACCTTC,CASSLGGFHGYTF
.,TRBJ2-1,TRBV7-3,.,TGTGCCAGCAGCTCCTCCGGGCCTGAAAAGTTCTTC,CASSSSGPEKFF
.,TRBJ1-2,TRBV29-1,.,TGCAGCGTTGAGGTTTTAGTCAGCTATGGCTACACCTTC,CSVEVLVSYGYTF
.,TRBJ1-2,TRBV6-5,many,TGTGCCAGCAGTTCCGAGGGCCACGGAGATGGCTACACCTTC,CASSSEGHGDGYTF
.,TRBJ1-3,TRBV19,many,TGTGCCAGTAAGGCAACAGGGTTCGCCTCTGGAAACACCATATATTTT,CASKATGFASGNTIYF
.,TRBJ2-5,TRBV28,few,TGTGCCAGCAGTTTATCCCGGCAAGAGACCCAGTACTTC,CASSLSRQETQYF
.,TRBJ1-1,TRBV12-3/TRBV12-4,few,TGTGCCAGCAGTTTACGGGGAGGATCCGGAGCTTTCTTT,CASSLRGGSGAFF
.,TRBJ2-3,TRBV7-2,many,TGTGCCAGCAGCTTAATGAGTCGCACAGATACGCAGTATTTT,CASSLMSRTDTQYF
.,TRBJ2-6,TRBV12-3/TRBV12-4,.,TGTGCCAGCAGTTTAAGGGAGGCTGGGGCCAACGTCCTGACTTTC,CASSLREAGANVLTF
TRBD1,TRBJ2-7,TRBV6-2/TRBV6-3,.,TGTGCCAGCACTCATGTGGACAGGGCGGGTTACGAGCAGTACTTC,CASTHVDRAGYEQYF